This T cell receptor (beta chain) was retrieved from a study of shared clonotypes between healthy human individuals. The CDR3 is made up of 17 amino acids. Germline loops: CDR1 LGHNA, CDR2 YSLEER. V lost 0 bases and J 2 bases, leaving 15 bases between the germline ends. Repertoires were generated with immunoSEQ multiplex PCR, while TCRdb's copy carries only in-frame clones and drops some. The table records roughly 2,000,000 clones, approximately 95% of them present only once. Naive CD8 cells lacked CD45RO, underwent positive selection for CCR7 and left out terminally differentiated effector memory CD45RA+ cells.

The material sequenced was naive CD8+ T cells sorted from blood. The clonotype comes from a man between 18 and 29 years old in good health. The chain uses TRBV4-3 and TRBJ2-3; no definite D call. Written as DNA, the CDR3 is TGCGCCAGCAGCCAAGATCTCGGTAGCCTTTACACAGATACGCAGTATTTT. Its translation: CASSQDLGSLYTDTQYF.